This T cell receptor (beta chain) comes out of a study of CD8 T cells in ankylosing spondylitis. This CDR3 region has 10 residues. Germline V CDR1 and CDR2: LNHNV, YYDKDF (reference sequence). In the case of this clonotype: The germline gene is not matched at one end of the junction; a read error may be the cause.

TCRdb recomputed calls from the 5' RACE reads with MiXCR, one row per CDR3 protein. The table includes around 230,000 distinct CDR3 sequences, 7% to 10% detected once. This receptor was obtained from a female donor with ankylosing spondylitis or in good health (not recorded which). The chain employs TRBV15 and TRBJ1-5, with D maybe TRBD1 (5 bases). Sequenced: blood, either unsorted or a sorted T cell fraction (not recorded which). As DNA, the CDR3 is TGCGAATTCTTGGGGGAGCCCCAGCATTTT. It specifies CEFLGEPQHF.